These 2 T cell receptor beta chains were sequenced from one sample in a study of post-analysis software for immune sequencing data. No antigens are known for them. cDNA libraries for TCR beta contained unique molecular identifiers. Each CDR3 protein is one row after TCRdb ran MiXCR on the PCR reads. The sample includes about 680,000 distinct CDR3 sequences, roughly three fifths of them seen just once. General study findings and limits: Roughly five TRBV segments appeared more often in patients than in controls, and TRBV5-6, TRBV5-1 and TRBV20-1 were among these.

Specimen: blood. The source is a girl under 10 years old with multiple sclerosis.

The chain combines TRBV11-2 with TRBJ1-2, with TRBD1 as a possible D gene (5 bases). CDR3 length: 17 amino acids. Trimming removed 1 base from V and 5 bases from J, with 20 bases in between. Germline-derived CDR1 and CDR2 are SGHAT and FQNNGV. In DNA, the CDR3 is TGTGCCAGCAGCTTAGTAGGGGTAACAGCTACCCTTTATGGCTACACCTTC. Its protein product is CASSLVGVTATLYGYTF.

The genes are TRBV9 and TRBJ2-7; D is uncertain. The V and J ends lost 3 bases and 4 bases respectively, with 14 bases between them. From germline, CDR1 is SGDLS and CDR2 YYNGEE. This CDR3 has 14 amino acids. The CDR3 spells CASSATEKRYEQYF. As DNA, the CDR3 is TGTGCCAGCAGCGCAACAGAGAAACGGTACGAGCAGTACTTC.